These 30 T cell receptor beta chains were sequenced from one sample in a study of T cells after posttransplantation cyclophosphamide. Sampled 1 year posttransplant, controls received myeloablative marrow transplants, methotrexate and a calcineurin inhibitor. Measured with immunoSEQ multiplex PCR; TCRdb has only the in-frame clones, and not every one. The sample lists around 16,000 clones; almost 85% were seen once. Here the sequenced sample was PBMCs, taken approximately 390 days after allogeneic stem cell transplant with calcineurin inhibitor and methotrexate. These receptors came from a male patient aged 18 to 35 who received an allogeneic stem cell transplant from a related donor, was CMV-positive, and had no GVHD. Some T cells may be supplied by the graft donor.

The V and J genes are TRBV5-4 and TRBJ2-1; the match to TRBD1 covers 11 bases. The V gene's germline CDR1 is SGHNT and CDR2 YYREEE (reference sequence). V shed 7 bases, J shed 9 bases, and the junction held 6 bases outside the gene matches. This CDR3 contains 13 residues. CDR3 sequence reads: CASGQGADSEQFF. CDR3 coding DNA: TGTGCCAGCGGACAGGGGGCCGACAGTGAGCAGTTCTTC.

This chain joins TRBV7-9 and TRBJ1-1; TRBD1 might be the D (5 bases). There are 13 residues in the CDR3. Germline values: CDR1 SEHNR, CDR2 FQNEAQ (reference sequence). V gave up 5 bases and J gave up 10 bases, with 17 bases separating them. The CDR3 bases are TGTGCCAGCAGCCTTGAGATCAGGGAAGGAGCTTTCTTT. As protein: CASSLEIREGAFF.

The CDR3 spells CASSNFRGSGNTIYF. In DNA form, the CDR3 reads TGTGCCAGTAGTAATTTCCGGGGATCTGGAAACACCATATATTTT. This sequence joins TRBV19 and TRBJ1-3; unclear D gene. Germline CDR1 and CDR2: LNHDA and SQIVND (reference sequence). The V end lost 4 bases, the J end lost 1 base, and 11 bases lay between the germline ends. The CDR3 has 15 amino acids. Together with reference TRBV19 and TRBJ1-3, the CDR3 gives the full variable domain: DGGITQSPKYLFRKEGQNVTLSCEQNLNHDAMYWYRQDPGQGLRLIYYSQIVNDFQKGDIAEGYSVSREKKESFPLTVTSAQKNPTAFYLCASSNFRGSGNTIYFGEGSWLTVV.

This chain's CDR3 is CASSLQALSSGNTIYF. The CDR3 nucleotides read TGTGCCAGCAGTTTACAGGCCCTGAGCTCTGGAAACACCATATATTTT. The chain carries TRBV6-5 and TRBJ1-3, with a possible D match to TRBD1 (5 bases). Germline CDR1 MNHEY, CDR2 SVGAGI. CDR3 length: 16 residues. Trimming shortened V by 4 bases and J by 0 bases, and 13 bases separated the two germline ends.

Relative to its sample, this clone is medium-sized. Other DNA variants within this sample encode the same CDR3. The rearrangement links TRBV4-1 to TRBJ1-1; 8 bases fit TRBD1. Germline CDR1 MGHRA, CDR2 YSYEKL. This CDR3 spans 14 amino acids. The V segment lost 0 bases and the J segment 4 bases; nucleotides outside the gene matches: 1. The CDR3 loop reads CASSQEGTGTEAFF. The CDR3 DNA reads TGCGCCAGCAGCCAAGAAGGGACAGGCACTGAAGCTTTCTTT.

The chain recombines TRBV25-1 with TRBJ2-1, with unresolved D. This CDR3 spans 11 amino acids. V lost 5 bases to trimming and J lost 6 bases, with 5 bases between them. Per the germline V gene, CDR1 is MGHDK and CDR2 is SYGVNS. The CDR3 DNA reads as TGTGCCAGCAGTCCTAGCAATGAGCAGTTCTTC. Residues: CASSPSNEQFF.

CDR3 coding DNA: TGTGCCAGCAGCCAAGAACCGACAGCTAACTATGGCTACACCTTC. Translating it yields CASSQEPTANYGYTF. This chain connects TRBV4-2 to TRBJ1-2, with D perhaps matching TRBD1 (5 bases). Trimming shortened V by 0 bases and J by 0 bases, and 8 bases separated the two germline ends. CDR1 is LGHNA, CDR2 YNFKEQ, per germline. The length of the CDR3 is 15 residues.

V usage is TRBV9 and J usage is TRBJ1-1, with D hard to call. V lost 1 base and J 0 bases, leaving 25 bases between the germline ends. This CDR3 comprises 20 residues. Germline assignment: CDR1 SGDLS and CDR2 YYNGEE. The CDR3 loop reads CASSVTDRLAGPEMNTEAFF. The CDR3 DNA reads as TGTGCCAGCAGCGTAACGGATCGCTTGGCAGGCCCTGAAATGAACACTGAAGCTTTCTTT.

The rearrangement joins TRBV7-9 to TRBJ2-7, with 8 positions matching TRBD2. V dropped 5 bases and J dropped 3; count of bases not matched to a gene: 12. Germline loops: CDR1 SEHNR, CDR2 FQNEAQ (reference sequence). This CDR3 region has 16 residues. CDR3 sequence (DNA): TGTGCCAGCAGCCCTCGGGGGAGCGGGAGTCTCTACGAGCAGTACTTC. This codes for CASSPRGSGSLYEQYF.

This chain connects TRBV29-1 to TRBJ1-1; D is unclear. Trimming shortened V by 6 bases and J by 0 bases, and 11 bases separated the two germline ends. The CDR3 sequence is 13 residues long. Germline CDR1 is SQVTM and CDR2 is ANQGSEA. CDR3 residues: CSVAGVLNTEAFF. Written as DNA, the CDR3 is TGCAGCGTCGCGGGTGTTTTGAACACTGAAGCTTTCTTT.

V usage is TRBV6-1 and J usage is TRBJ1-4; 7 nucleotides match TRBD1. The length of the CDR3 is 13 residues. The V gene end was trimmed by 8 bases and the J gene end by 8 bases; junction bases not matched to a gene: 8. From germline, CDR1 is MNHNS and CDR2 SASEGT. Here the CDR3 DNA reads TGTGCCAGCGGGGAGACAGGGAAGGAAAAACTGTTTTTT. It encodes CASGETGKEKLFF.

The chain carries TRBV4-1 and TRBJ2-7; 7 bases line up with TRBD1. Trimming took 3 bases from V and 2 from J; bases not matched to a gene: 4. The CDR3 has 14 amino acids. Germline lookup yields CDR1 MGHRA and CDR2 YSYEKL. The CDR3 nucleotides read TGCGCCAGCAGCCAGAGGGGGCGCACCTACGAGCAGTACTTC. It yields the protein CASSQRGRTYEQYF.

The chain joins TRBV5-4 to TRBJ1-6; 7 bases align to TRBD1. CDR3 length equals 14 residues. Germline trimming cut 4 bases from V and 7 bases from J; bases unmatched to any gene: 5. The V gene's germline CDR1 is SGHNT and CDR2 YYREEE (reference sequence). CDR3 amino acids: CASSIGQVNSPLHF. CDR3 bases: TGTGCCAGCAGCATCGGACAGGTCAATTCACCCCTCCACTTT.

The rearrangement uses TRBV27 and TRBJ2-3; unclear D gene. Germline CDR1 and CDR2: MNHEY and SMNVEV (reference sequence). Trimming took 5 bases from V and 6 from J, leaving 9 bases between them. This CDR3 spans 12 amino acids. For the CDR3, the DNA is TGTGCCAGCAGTCCCCCCCCGGATACGCAGTATTTT. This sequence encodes CASSPPPDTQYF.

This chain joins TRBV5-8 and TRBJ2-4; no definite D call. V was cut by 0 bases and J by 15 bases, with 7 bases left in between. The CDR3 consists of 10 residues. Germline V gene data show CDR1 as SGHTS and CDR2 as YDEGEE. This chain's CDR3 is CASSLEARYF. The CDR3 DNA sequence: TGTGCCAGCAGCTTGGAAGCCCGGTACTTC.

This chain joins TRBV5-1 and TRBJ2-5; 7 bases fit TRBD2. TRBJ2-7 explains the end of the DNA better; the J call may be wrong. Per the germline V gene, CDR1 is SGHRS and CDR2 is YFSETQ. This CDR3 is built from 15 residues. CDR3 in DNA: TGCGCCAGCAGCTTGGCGGGCGGGAGCCCCTACGAGCAGTACTTC. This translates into CASSLAGGSPYEQYF.

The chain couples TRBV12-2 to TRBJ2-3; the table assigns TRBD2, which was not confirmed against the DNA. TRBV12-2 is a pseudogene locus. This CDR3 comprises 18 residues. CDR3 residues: CASRRSHGTSFSTDTQYF. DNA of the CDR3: TGTGCAAGTCGCCGTAGCCATGGGACTTCCTTTAGCACAGATACGCAGTATTTT.

The CDR3: CASNPGGQSNQPQHF. The DNA of the CDR3 is TGTGCCAGCAACCCGGGGGGCCAGAGCAATCAGCCCCAGCATTTT. The V call is TRBV6-6, the J call TRBJ1-5; a possible D gene is TRBD1 (6 bases). Germline CDR1 and CDR2: MNHNY and SVGAGI (reference sequence). The CDR3 covers 15 residues. V was trimmed by 7 bases and J by 1 base, leaving 14 bases between them.

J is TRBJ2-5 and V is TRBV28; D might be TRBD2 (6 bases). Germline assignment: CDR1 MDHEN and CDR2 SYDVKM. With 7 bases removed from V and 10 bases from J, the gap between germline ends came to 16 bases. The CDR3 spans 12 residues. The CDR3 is CASKLAVGGQYF. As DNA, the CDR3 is TGTGCCAGCAAACTAGCAGTTGGGGGCCAGTACTTC.

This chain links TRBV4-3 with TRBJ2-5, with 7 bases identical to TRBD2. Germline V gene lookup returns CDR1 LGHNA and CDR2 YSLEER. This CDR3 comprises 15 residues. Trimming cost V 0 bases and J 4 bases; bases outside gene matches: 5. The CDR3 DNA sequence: TGCGCCAGCAGCCAAGATACGGGGGGTCGAGAGACCCAGTACTTC. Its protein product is CASSQDTGGRETQYF.

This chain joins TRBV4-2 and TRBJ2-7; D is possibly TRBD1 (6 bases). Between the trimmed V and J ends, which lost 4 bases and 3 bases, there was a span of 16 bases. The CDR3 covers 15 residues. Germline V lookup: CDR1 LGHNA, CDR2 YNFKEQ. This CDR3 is CASSPSGQGDYEQYF. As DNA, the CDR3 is TGTGCCAGCAGCCCATCGGGACAAGGGGACTACGAGCAGTACTTC.

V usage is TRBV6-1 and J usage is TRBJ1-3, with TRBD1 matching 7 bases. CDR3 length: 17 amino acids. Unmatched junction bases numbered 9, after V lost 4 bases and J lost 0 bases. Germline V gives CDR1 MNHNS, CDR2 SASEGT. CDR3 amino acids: CASSVSQGGHSGNTIYF. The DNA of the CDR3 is TGTGCCAGCAGTGTCAGCCAGGGGGGACACTCTGGAAACACCATATATTTT.

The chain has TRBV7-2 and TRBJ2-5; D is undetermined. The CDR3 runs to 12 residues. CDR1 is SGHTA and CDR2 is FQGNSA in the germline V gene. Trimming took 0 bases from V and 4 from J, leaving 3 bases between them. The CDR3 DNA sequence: TGTGCCAGCAGCTTAGCGCGAGAGACCCAGTACTTC. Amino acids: CASSLARETQYF.

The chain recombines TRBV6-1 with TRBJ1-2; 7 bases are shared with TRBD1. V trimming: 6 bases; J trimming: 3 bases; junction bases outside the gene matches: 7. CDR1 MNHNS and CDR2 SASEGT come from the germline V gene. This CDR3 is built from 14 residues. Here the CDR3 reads CASRAGTADYGYTF. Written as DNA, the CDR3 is TGTGCCAGCAGAGCCGGGACAGCTGACTATGGCTACACCTTC.

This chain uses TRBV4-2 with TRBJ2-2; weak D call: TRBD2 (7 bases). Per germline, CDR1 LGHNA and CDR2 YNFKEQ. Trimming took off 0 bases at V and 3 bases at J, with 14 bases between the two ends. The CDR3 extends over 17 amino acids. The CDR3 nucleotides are TGTGCCAGCAGCCAAGATGGGAGGGGGACCGACACCGGGGAGCTGTTTTTT. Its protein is CASSQDGRGTDTGELFF.

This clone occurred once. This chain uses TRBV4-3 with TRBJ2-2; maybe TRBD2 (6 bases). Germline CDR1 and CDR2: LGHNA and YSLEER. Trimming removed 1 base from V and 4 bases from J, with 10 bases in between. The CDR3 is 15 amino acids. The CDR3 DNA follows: TGCGCCAGCAGCCAAGGGGACTTCGGCACCGGGGAGCTGTTTTTT. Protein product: CASSQGDFGTGELFF.

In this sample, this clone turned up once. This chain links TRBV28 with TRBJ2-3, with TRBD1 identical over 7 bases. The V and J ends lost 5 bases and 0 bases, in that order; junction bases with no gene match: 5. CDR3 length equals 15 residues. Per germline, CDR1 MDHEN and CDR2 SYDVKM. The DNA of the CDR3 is TGTGCCAGCAGTGGACAGGCGGTAAGCACAGATACGCAGTATTTT. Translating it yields CASSGQAVSTDTQYF.

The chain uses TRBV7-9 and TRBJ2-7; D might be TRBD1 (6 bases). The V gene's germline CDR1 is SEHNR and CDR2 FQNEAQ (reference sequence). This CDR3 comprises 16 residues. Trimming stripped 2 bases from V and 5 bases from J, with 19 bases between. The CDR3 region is CASSLLPPQGQNEQYF. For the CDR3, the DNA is TGTGCCAGCAGCTTATTACCCCCCCAGGGGCAGAACGAGCAGTACTTC.

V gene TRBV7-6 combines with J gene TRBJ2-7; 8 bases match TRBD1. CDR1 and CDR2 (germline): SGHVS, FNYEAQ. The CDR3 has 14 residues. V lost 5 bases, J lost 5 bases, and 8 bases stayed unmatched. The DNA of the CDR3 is TGTGCCAGCAGCCTGACAGGGGCAGGGGACGAGCAGTACTTC. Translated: CASSLTGAGDEQYF.

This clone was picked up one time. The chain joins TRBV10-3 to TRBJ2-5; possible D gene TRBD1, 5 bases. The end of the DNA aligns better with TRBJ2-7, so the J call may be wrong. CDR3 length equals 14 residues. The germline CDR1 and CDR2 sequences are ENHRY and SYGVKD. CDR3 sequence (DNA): TGTGCCACAGCAAAAGGGGCCCGCTCCTACGAGCAGTACTTC. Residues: CATAKGARSYEQYF.